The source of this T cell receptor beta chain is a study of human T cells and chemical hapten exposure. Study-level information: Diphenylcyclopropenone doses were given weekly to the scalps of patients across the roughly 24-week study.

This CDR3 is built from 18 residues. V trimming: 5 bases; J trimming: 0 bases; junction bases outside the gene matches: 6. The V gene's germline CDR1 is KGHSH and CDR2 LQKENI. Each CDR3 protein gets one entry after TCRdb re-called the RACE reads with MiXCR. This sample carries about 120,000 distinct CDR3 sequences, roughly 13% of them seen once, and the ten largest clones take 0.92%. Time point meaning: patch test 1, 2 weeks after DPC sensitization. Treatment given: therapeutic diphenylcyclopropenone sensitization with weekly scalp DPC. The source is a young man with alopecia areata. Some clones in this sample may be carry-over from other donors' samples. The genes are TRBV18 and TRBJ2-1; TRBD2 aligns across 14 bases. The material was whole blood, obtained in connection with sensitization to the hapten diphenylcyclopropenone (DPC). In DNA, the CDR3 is TGTGCCAGCTCATCAACCGGGACTAGCGGGAGCTCCTACAATGAGCAGTTCTTC. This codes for CASSSTGTSGSSYNEQFF.